The 29 T cell receptor beta chains listed next were all sequenced from one sample in a study of CD8+CD57+ T cells in acquired aplastic anemia. Genomic DNA, the template, was used for profiling of the TCR beta VDJ and CDR3. TCRdb reprocessed the reads with MiXCR, giving one entry per CDR3 protein. The sample has 100,000 to 150,000 distinct CDR3 sequences, under 65% seen once. Previously, flow cytometry had revealed CD8+CD57+ cell expansion in the patients chosen for sequencing. Sequenced input: sorted CD4+, CD8+, or CD8+CD57+ T cells (not recorded which) from PBMCs. These receptors all come from a human donor with aplastic anemia.

The rearrangement joins TRBV24-1 to TRBJ2-3; 11 bases are shared with TRBD2. V was clipped by 6 bases and J by 4 bases; unmatched bases: 5. The CDR3 has 15 amino acids. CDR1 is KGHDR and CDR2 is SFDVKD in the germline V gene. The chain's CDR3 is CATSISGGAADTQYF. For the CDR3, the DNA is TGTGCCACCAGTATTAGCGGGGGGGCGGCAGATACGCAGTATTTT.

This clonotype was found a few times. The rearrangement uses TRBV15 and TRBJ2-6, with no clear D. V was clipped by 3 bases and J by 1 base, with 10 bases between them. Germline loops: CDR1 LNHNV, CDR2 YYDKDF (reference sequence). The CDR3 covers 16 residues. CDR3 nucleotide sequence: TGTGCCACCAGCAGCTACCAACGATCTGGGGCCAACGTCCTGACTTTC. It yields the protein CATSSYQRSGANVLTF.

The rearrangement joins TRBV7-2 to TRBJ1-5; no clear D. This CDR3 is 11 amino acids long. V was trimmed by 5 bases and J by 5 bases, leaving 4 bases between them. Per germline, CDR1 SGHTA and CDR2 FQGNSA. This chain's CDR3 is CASSQDQPQHF. The CDR3, as DNA: TGTGCCAGCAGCCAGGATCAGCCCCAGCATTTT.

The CDR3, as DNA: TGTGCCAGCAGCTTAGGGGACAGGGAGTTAACCGAAGCTTTCTTT. This translates into CASSLGDRELTEAFF. V gene TRBV7-9 combines with J gene TRBJ1-1; 9 bases line up with TRBD1. V was pared by 1 base and J by 8 bases, with 8 bases of the junction left unmatched. Germline V gives CDR1 SEHNR, CDR2 FQNEAQ (reference sequence). This CDR3 comprises 15 residues.

V usage is TRBV20-1 and J usage is TRBJ2-1; 12 nucleotides match TRBD2. Losses at the gene ends were 4 bases for V and 4 bases for J; bases not matched to a gene: 8. Germline V CDR1 and CDR2: DFQATT, SNEGSKA (reference sequence). CDR3 length equals 16 residues. As DNA, the CDR3 is TGCAGTGCTACCTCAAGGCTAGCGGGAGGGTACAATGAGCAGTTCTTC. Its protein is CSATSRLAGGYNEQFF.

This chain connects TRBV19 to TRBJ2-2; TRBD1 matches at 12 bases. V shed 4 bases and J 6 bases; nucleotides not matched to a gene: 6. This CDR3 has 16 amino acids. Germline lookup yields CDR1 LNHDA and CDR2 SQIVND (reference sequence). The CDR3 DNA is TGTGCCAGTAGTAGGGAGGGGGACAGGGGGCCCGGGGAGCTGTTTTTT. It encodes CASSREGDRGPGELFF.

About this clonotype: Because the CDR3 is missing its conserved closing phenylalanine or tryptophan, this is likely a read error. This chain connects TRBV5-6 to TRBJ2-1, with D possibly being TRBD1 (5 bases). CDR3 length: 15 residues. The V end was cut by 0 bases, the J end by 5 bases, with 12 bases between. Germline-derived CDR1 and CDR2 are SGHDT and YYEEEE. The CDR3 spells CASSLGSLGDNEQFS. The CDR3 DNA sequence: TGTGCCAGCAGCTTGGGGAGTTTAGGGGACAATGAGCAGTTCTCC.

The rearrangement joins TRBV20-1 to TRBJ1-6; D not certain. This CDR3 is built from 16 residues. V gave up 1 base and J gave up 8 bases, with 18 bases separating them. CDR1 is DFQATT, CDR2 SNEGSKA, per germline (reference sequence). The CDR3 DNA sequence: TGCAGTGCTAGAGCCATTGGGCCGATTGCGGATTCACCCCTCCACTTT. Translating gives CSARAIGPIADSPLHF.

A few counts support this clonotype. The J gene is TRBJ2-7, the V gene TRBV5-1, with a weak D call TRBD1 (6 bases). The CDR3 is 13 residues long. Germline assignment: CDR1 SGHRS and CDR2 YFSETQ. V was cut by 5 bases and J by 3 bases, with 12 bases left in between. CDR3 sequence (DNA): TGCGCCAGCAGGCAAAAACAGGGCTACGAGCAGTACTTC. It encodes CASRQKQGYEQYF.

This clonotype was counted only a few times. V is TRBV5-1 and J is TRBJ1-6, with D perhaps matching TRBD1 (6 bases). With 5 bases removed from V and 9 bases from J, the gap between germline ends came to 18 bases. Germline V lookup: CDR1 SGHRS, CDR2 YFSETQ. This CDR3 has 15 residues. CDR3 in DNA: TGCGCCAGCAGTGTCGGGGGGCGAGTAGGTTCACCCCTCCACTTT. Protein sequence: CASSVGGRVGSPLHF.

This chain joins TRBV29-1 and TRBJ1-2; D is uncertain. Germline loops: CDR1 SQVTM, CDR2 ANQGSEA. The CDR3 covers 16 residues. Trimming took 3 bases from V and 2 from J, leaving 19 bases between them. CDR3 DNA: TGCAGCGTTGAGCGGGCCAGCCAGTCAATAAACTATGGCTACACCTTC. Encoded protein: CSVERASQSINYGYTF.

The table lists this clonotype with many counts. V usage is TRBV6-1 and J usage is TRBJ2-2; 10 nucleotides line up with TRBD2. The germline V gene has CDR1 MNHNS and CDR2 SASEGT. The CDR3 is 16 residues long. V was clipped by 5 bases and J by 7 bases; unmatched bases: 10. Written as DNA, the CDR3 is TGTGCCAGCAGTCAAAGCCCCGGGACTAGCGTCGGGGAGCTGTTTTTT. Translated, it gives CASSQSPGTSVGELFF.

This clonotype was seen once. No DNA is shown, since the ends of the CDR3 on it are uncertain; the CDR3 is the one TCRdb lists. The chain is built from TRBV10-3 and TRBJ1-1. CDR1 is ENHRY, CDR2 SYGVKD, per germline. The CDR3 sequence runs 14 residues, both termini included. CDR3 in amino acids: CASSIYLCSTEAFF.

The chain joins TRBV19 to TRBJ2-7; D uncertain. Germline assignment: CDR1 LNHDA and CDR2 SQIVND (reference sequence). Trimming took 3 bases from V and 3 from J, leaving 9 bases between them. The length of the CDR3 is 13 residues. CDR3 bases: TGTGCCAGTAGTATTAGACTCGACTACGAGCAGTACTTC. Residues: CASSIRLDYEQYF.

The gene calls are TRBV7-9 and TRBJ2-1; D not certain. Germline lookup yields CDR1 SEHNR and CDR2 FQNEAQ (reference sequence). CDR3 length: 11 amino acids. The ends were cut back, 5 bases at V and 9 bases at J, with 8 bases in the middle. CDR3 nucleotide sequence: TGTGCCAGCAGCCAAGGCGGTGAGCAGTTCTTC. It translates to CASSQGGEQFF.

This chain uses TRBV15 with TRBJ2-7, with 10 bases fitting TRBD1. V lost 7 bases, J lost 5 bases, and 5 bases stayed unmatched. Germline values: CDR1 LNHNV, CDR2 YYDKDF (reference sequence). This CDR3 region has 13 residues. This CDR3 is CATTGQGTHEQYF. In DNA form, the CDR3 reads TGTGCCACCACGGGACAGGGGACTCACGAGCAGTACTTC.

The V and J genes are TRBV2 and TRBJ2-7; D gene ambiguous. The CDR3 has 13 residues. V gave up 7 bases and J gave up 3 bases, with 13 bases separating them. CDR1 and CDR2 (germline): SNHLY, FYNNEI. The CDR3 here is CASIGFSDYEQYF. Here the CDR3 DNA reads TGTGCCAGCATTGGGTTTTCGGACTACGAGCAGTACTTC.

This clonotype was seen ten or more times. The chain employs TRBV6-1 and TRBJ2-7; 7 bases agree with TRBD2. With V trimmed by 6 bases and J by 5 bases, 13 bases remained unmatched. This CDR3 is 15 amino acids long. Germline-derived CDR1 and CDR2 are MNHNS and SASEGT. The CDR3 sequence: CASRLMGGTLDEQYF. CDR3 sequence (DNA): TGTGCCAGCAGGTTGATGGGGGGGACTTTGGACGAGCAGTACTTC.

V gene TRBV19 combines with J gene TRBJ1-1; possible D gene TRBD1, 6 bases. V was clipped by 8 bases and J by 6 bases, with 13 bases between them. Germline V lookup: CDR1 LNHDA, CDR2 SQIVND (reference sequence). CDR3 length equals 12 residues. Written as DNA, the CDR3 is TGTGCCAGTGGGGTGGGGGCCTCTGAAGCTTTCTTT. This codes for CASGVGASEAFF.

The J gene is TRBJ2-1, the V gene TRBV3-1; TRBD2 matches at 11 bases. Germline CDR1 LGHDT, CDR2 YNNKEL (reference sequence). This CDR3 has 19 amino acids. V gave up 5 bases and J gave up 0 bases; unmatched junction bases: 12. As DNA, the CDR3 is TGTGCCAGCAGCAGCCTAGCGGGGGGCTTTAAGAGCTCCTACAATGAGCAGTTCTTC. Translated: CASSSLAGGFKSSYNEQFF.

The chain combines TRBV2 with TRBJ2-7, with D possibly being TRBD2 (6 bases). The ends were cut back, 3 bases at V and 2 bases at J, with 17 bases in the middle. The CDR3 runs 16 residues. Germline CDR1 SNHLY, CDR2 FYNNEI. The CDR3 loop reads CASSEGAGRLTYEQYF. Written as DNA, the CDR3 is TGTGCCAGCAGTGAGGGCGCGGGACGCCTAACCTACGAGCAGTACTTC. Full variable domain (rest looked up from reference TRBV2 and TRBJ2-7): EPEVTQTPSHQVTQMGQEVILRCVPISNHLYFYWYRQILGQKVEFLVSFYNNEISEKSEIFDDQFSVERPDGSNFTLKIRSTKLEDSAMYFCASSEGAGRLTYEQYFGPGTRLTVT.

The CDR3, as DNA: TGTGCCACAGGGTGGACAGGGATCACCGGCGATGAGCAGTTCTTC. Its protein is CATGWTGITGDEQFF. This chain connects TRBV24-1 to TRBJ2-1; 8 bases match TRBD1. The CDR3 has 15 amino acids. Germline-derived CDR1 and CDR2 are KGHDR and SFDVKD. J lost 8 bases, V lost 10 bases, and 15 bases had no gene match.

The chain joins TRBV15 to TRBJ1-1; D is possibly TRBD1 (5 bases). CDR1 and CDR2 (germline): LNHNV, YYDKDF (reference sequence). Trimming took off 3 bases at V and 10 bases at J, with 12 bases between the two ends. The CDR3 loop spans 12 amino acids. The CDR3 reads CATSSASGPAFF. CDR3 in DNA: TGTGCCACCAGCAGTGCGTCGGGGCCAGCTTTCTTT.

Details on this clonotype: At one boundary the junction diverges from the germline segment, which might be a read error. The chain couples TRBV20-1 to TRBJ1-2; D not certain. Germline values: CDR1 DFQATT, CDR2 SNEGSKA (reference sequence). The CDR3 covers 12 residues. The CDR3 loop is CSVRAANYGYTF. As DNA, the CDR3 is TGCAGTGTTAGAGCCGCTAACTATGGCTACACCTTC.

This chain uses TRBV29-1 with TRBJ2-7; maybe TRBD2 (5 bases). Looked up from germline, CDR1 is SQVTM and CDR2 is ANQGSEA. V gave up 4 bases and J gave up 0 bases, with 16 bases separating them. This CDR3 is 15 amino acids long. The CDR3 DNA sequence: TGCAGCGTTGGGTTCGGTCGGGGAAGCTCCTACGAGCAGTACTTC. It yields the protein CSVGFGRGSSYEQYF.

This clonotype was counted many times. The chain has TRBV19 and TRBJ1-1; tentatively, D is TRBD1 (5 bases). Germline V gene sequence: CDR1 LNHDA, CDR2 SQIVND (reference sequence). The CDR3 is 18 amino acids. Trimming cost V 0 bases and J 0 bases, with 17 bases left between them. CDR3 amino acids: CASSIERLSRGVNTEAFF. The CDR3 bases are TGTGCCAGTAGTATAGAGCGGCTCTCACGGGGCGTGAACACTGAAGCTTTCTTT.

CDR3 residues: CASSYQGGGYGYTF. CDR3 coding DNA: TGTGCCAGCAGCTACCAGGGGGGAGGCTATGGCTACACCTTC. The chain links TRBV7-3 to TRBJ1-2; 7 bases map to TRBD1. Trimming took 4 bases from V and 4 from J; bases not matched to a gene: 6. The CDR3 covers 14 residues. CDR1 SGHTA and CDR2 FQGTGA come from the germline V gene.

This clonotype was seen at least ten times. The chain employs TRBV20-1 and TRBJ1-2; the match to TRBD1 covers 8 bases. J lost 2 bases, V lost 3 bases, and 2 bases had no gene match. From germline, CDR1 is DFQATT and CDR2 SNEGSKA (reference sequence). The CDR3 spans 13 residues. The CDR3 sequence: CSARDRDNYGYTF. In DNA form, the CDR3 reads TGCAGTGCTAGGGACAGGGACAACTATGGCTACACCTTC.

The V gene is TRBV2, the J gene TRBJ2-7; 7 nucleotides agree with TRBD2. The germline V gene encodes CDR1 SNHLY and CDR2 FYNNEI. The CDR3 consists of 15 residues. V was clipped by 1 base and J by 3 bases; unmatched bases: 6. CDR3 amino acids: CASSEGRLALYEQYF. The DNA for the CDR3 is TGTGCCAGCAGTGAAGGGAGACTAGCTCTCTACGAGCAGTACTTC.